These 27 T cell receptor beta chains share one sample of origin, sequenced in a study of cytomegalovirus exposure and HLA in healthy donors. This PCR relied on a set of 60 Vbeta primers and 13 Jbeta primers. Only in-frame clones appear in the TCRdb table, and some are missing; sequencing was by immunoSEQ multiplex PCR. The sample carries approximately 130,000 clones, more than 65% recorded once. The specimen sequenced was PBMCs. The receptors originated from a man aged 18 to 29 in good health and CMV-seronegative.

The chain recombines TRBV11-1 with TRBJ2-7; a possible D gene is TRBD2 (6 bases). The length of the CDR3 is 14 residues. CDR1 and CDR2 (germline): SGHAT, FQDESV (reference sequence). Deletions cut 5 bases from V and 2 bases from J, with 13 bases between. The CDR3 nucleotides are TGTGCCAGCAGCCCTCGGGGGTTTACCTACGAGCAGTACTTC. Translated, it gives CASSPRGFTYEQYF.

J is TRBJ2-3 and V is TRBV7-3; 15 bases match TRBD2. Germline V gene data show CDR1 as SGHTA and CDR2 as FQGTGA. The V and J ends lost 5 bases and 6 bases, in that order; junction bases with no gene match: 3. The CDR3 has 15 amino acids. This chain's CDR3 is CASSVGTSGGDTQYF. In nucleotides, the CDR3 is TGTGCCAGCAGCGTTGGGACTAGCGGGGGGGATACGCAGTATTTT.

The DNA for the CDR3 is TGTGCCAGCAGCCCACGGGCGGGTCTGAACACTGAAGCTTTCTTT. It codes for CASSPRAGLNTEAFF. This chain uses TRBV7-9 with TRBJ1-1, with D hard to call. The CDR3 contains 15 residues. V was shortened by 5 bases and J by 0 bases, with 13 bases between the two germline ends. The germline gives CDR1 SEHNR, CDR2 FQNEAQ (reference sequence). The full variable domain, rest sourced from reference TRBV7-9 and TRBJ1-1, is DTGVSQNPRHKITKRGQNVTFRCDPISEHNRLYWYRQTLGQGPEFLTYFQNEAQLEKSRLLSDRFSAERPKGSFSTLEIQRTEQGDSAMYLCASSPRAGLNTEAFFGQGTRLTVV.

The gene calls are TRBV18 and TRBJ1-1, with D hard to call. The V and J ends lost 3 bases and 1 base respectively, with 12 bases between them. The CDR3 spans 15 residues. Per the germline V gene, CDR1 is KGHSH and CDR2 is LQKENI. CDR3 sequence (DNA): TGTGCCAGCTCACCGGAAGTGAGGTGGAACACTGAAGCTTTCTTT. Translated, it gives CASSPEVRWNTEAFF.

The gene calls are TRBV4-1 and TRBJ1-2; 7 bases fit TRBD1. The CDR3 spans 14 residues. J gave up 3 bases and V 3 bases, and 4 bases lay outside the gene matches. CDR1 and CDR2 from the germline V gene are MGHRA and YSYEKL. Here the CDR3 reads CASSQADRDYGYTF. The CDR3 nucleotides are TGCGCCAGCAGCCAGGCCGACAGGGACTATGGCTACACCTTC.

This clone came up once. The chain links TRBV6-1 to TRBJ2-5, with D perhaps matching TRBD2 (6 bases). Per germline, CDR1 MNHNS and CDR2 SASEGT. The CDR3 extends over 13 amino acids. V was cut by 7 bases and J by 1 base, with 10 bases left in between. CDR3 in DNA: TGTGCCAGCAATAGGGGACTCCAAGAGACCCAGTACTTC. Amino acids: CASNRGLQETQYF.

Written as DNA, the CDR3 is TGCGCCAGCAGAAAGCAGGGGGCAAAGTCCTACGAGCAGTACTTC. This codes for CASRKQGAKSYEQYF. V is TRBV5-1 and J is TRBJ2-7, with 8 bases lining up with TRBD1. The CDR3 extends over 15 amino acids. Trimming took 5 bases from V and 1 from J; bases not matched to a gene: 8. Germline-derived CDR1 and CDR2 are SGHRS and YFSETQ.

V gene TRBV6-5 combines with J gene TRBJ1-1; 8 nucleotides match TRBD1. Germline trimming cut 4 bases from V and 1 base from J; bases unmatched to any gene: 2. This CDR3 region has 14 residues. Looked up from germline, CDR1 is MNHEY and CDR2 is SVGAGI. The CDR3: CASSSTGGNTEAFF. The DNA of the CDR3 is TGTGCCAGCAGTTCAACAGGGGGGAACACTGAAGCTTTCTTT.

This clone was seen a single time. The chain joins TRBV29-1 to TRBJ1-2; no clear D gene. The V end lost 0 bases, the J end lost 4 bases, and 15 bases lay between the germline ends. The CDR3 contains 15 residues. In germline, CDR1 is SQVTM, CDR2 ANQGSEA. This CDR3 is CSVEDRKAGPYGYTF. The DNA of the CDR3 is TGCAGCGTTGAAGATCGAAAGGCAGGCCCCTATGGCTACACCTTC.

The chain employs TRBV9 and TRBJ1-1; D not certain. This CDR3 has 15 residues. Trimming removed 2 bases from V and 0 bases from J, with 11 bases in between. Germline values: CDR1 SGDLS, CDR2 YYNGEE. The CDR3 here is CASSVSHMMNTEAFF. The CDR3 bases are TGTGCCAGCAGCGTTAGTCATATGATGAACACTGAAGCTTTCTTT.

In DNA form, the CDR3 reads TGTGCCAGCTCAGTAAAAGCGCCCTACGAGCAGTACTTC. It encodes CASSVKAPYEQYF. This chain uses TRBV18 with TRBJ2-7; D not certain. Germline CDR1 is KGHSH and CDR2 is LQKENI. V was shortened by 5 bases and J by 2 bases, with 10 bases between the two germline ends. The CDR3 contains 13 residues.

This rearrangement joins TRBV2 to TRBJ2-5, with D perhaps matching TRBD1 (5 bases). Trimming cost V 10 bases and J 2 bases, with 8 bases left between them. This CDR3 contains 11 residues. From germline, CDR1 is SNHLY and CDR2 FYNNEI. CDR3 sequence: CATSGQETQYF. Here the CDR3 DNA reads TGTGCCACTTCAGGGCAAGAGACCCAGTACTTC.

This clone was seen only a few times. The chain carries TRBV29-1 and TRBJ2-7; D might be TRBD1 (5 bases). CDR1 is SQVTM, CDR2 ANQGSEA, per germline. This CDR3 has 11 residues. The V end was cut by 3 bases, the J end by 4 bases, with 7 bases between. The CDR3 DNA reads TGCAGCGTTGAGGACAAATACGAGCAGTACTTC. It encodes CSVEDKYEQYF.

This clone was seen a single time. The chain uses TRBV6-5 and TRBJ2-7, with D tentatively TRBD1 (6 bases). Germline lookup yields CDR1 MNHEY and CDR2 SVGAGI. Trimming shortened V by 2 bases and J by 6 bases, and 14 bases separated the two germline ends. The CDR3 extends over 14 amino acids. The CDR3: CASSYDSWGREQYF. The CDR3 DNA reads as TGTGCCAGCAGTTACGATTCTTGGGGGCGCGAGCAGTACTTC.

The chain employs TRBV18 and TRBJ1-6; the D is unclear. Germline loops: CDR1 KGHSH, CDR2 LQKENI. V gave up 1 base and J gave up 4 bases, with 8 bases separating them. The CDR3 extends over 15 amino acids. CDR3: CASSPQGGYNSPLHF. CDR3 in DNA: TGTGCCAGCTCACCACAGGGAGGGTATAATTCACCCCTCCACTTT.

This clone appeared a single time. V usage is TRBV19 and J usage is TRBJ1-4; TRBD1 agrees at 7 bases. CDR1 is LNHDA and CDR2 is SQIVND in the germline V gene (reference sequence). CDR3 length: 13 amino acids. V was clipped by 6 bases and J by 8 bases; unmatched bases: 6. The CDR3 bases are TGTGCCAGTAGACTGAAGACAGGGGAAAAACTGTTTTTT. Its translation: CASRLKTGEKLFF.

This chain links TRBV18 with TRBJ1-5; D is unclear. Per the germline V gene, CDR1 is KGHSH and CDR2 is LQKENI. Trimming pared 4 bases from V and 5 bases from J, leaving 12 bases between. CDR3 length: 14 residues. The CDR3 DNA follows: TGTGCCAGCTCACAAAGCGGCAAGGATCAGCCCCAGCATTTT. The encoded protein is CASSQSGKDQPQHF. Looking up the rest from reference TRBV18 and TRBJ1-5 gives the full variable domain: NAGVMQNPRHLVRRRGQEARLRCSPMKGHSHVYWYRQLPEEGLKFMVYLQKENIIDESGMPKERFSAEFPKEGPSILRIQQVVRGDSAAYFCASSQSGKDQPQHFGDGTRLSIL.

As concerns this clone: One end of the junction fails to match germline, which may point to a read error. V usage is TRBV7-9 and J usage is TRBJ1-2; D remains unclear. Germline V gene sequence: CDR1 SEHNR, CDR2 FQNEAQ (reference sequence). The CDR3 has 13 amino acids. The DNA for the CDR3 is TGTTCCAGCAGCGCATCCGCGAACTATGGCTACACCTTC. Protein sequence: CSSSASANYGYTF.

The rearrangement joins TRBV7-2 to TRBJ1-2; the D gene is possibly TRBD1 (6 bases). The germline V and J ends were trimmed by 0 bases and 0 bases, with 11 bases remaining between them. Germline lookup yields CDR1 SGHTA and CDR2 FQGNSA. This CDR3 contains 16 residues. The CDR3 spells CASSLARGGTNYGYTF. Here the CDR3 DNA reads TGTGCCAGCAGCTTAGCGAGGGGGGGCACTAACTATGGCTACACCTTC.

This sequence joins TRBV4-1 and TRBJ1-5; D uncertain. The ends were cut back, 1 base at V and 1 base at J, with 8 bases in the middle. The CDR3 runs to 15 residues. Germline loops: CDR1 MGHRA, CDR2 YSYEKL. The CDR3 loop is CASSQAFGSNQPQHF. CDR3 nucleotides: TGCGCCAGCAGCCAAGCCTTCGGGAGCAATCAGCCCCAGCATTTT.

This clone was seen a handful of times. The junction and the germline gene differ at one end; a read error may be behind it. This chain joins TRBV7-9 and TRBJ2-7; 7 bases align to TRBD1. Germline V gene data show CDR1 as SEHNR and CDR2 as FQNEAQ (reference sequence). The CDR3 spans 14 residues. CDR3 in amino acids: CSSSLGQGVYEQYF. CDR3 DNA: TGTTCCAGCAGCTTAGGTCAGGGGGTCTACGAGCAGTACTTC.

The gene calls are TRBV5-1 and TRBJ1-6; D might be TRBD1 (6 bases). V lost 0 bases and J lost 6, with 10 bases in between. CDR1 and CDR2 (germline): SGHRS, YFSETQ. The CDR3 is 15 amino acids. The CDR3 loop is CASSLDRASNSPLHF. The CDR3, as DNA: TGCGCCAGCAGCTTGGACAGGGCTTCTAATTCACCCCTCCACTTT.

This chain connects TRBV7-2 to TRBJ1-5; D remains ambiguous. This CDR3 contains 15 residues. The germline CDR1 and CDR2 sequences are SGHTA and FQGNSA. Trimming pared 3 bases from V and 0 bases from J, leaving 9 bases between. The CDR3 sequence is CASSFDDNSNQPQHF. The CDR3 DNA reads as TGTGCCAGCAGCTTCGACGACAATAGCAATCAGCCCCAGCATTTT.

For the CDR3, the DNA is TGTGCCAGCAGCTACTACAGGGAAGGGTCACCCCTCCACTTT. Translated, it gives CASSYYREGSPLHF. The chain carries TRBV11-2 and TRBJ1-6; maybe TRBD1 (6 bases). V lost 4 bases to trimming and J lost 10 bases, with 14 bases between them. From germline, CDR1 is SGHAT and CDR2 FQNNGV. The CDR3 covers 14 residues.

The chain recombines TRBV10-3 with TRBJ2-7, with 8 bases identical to TRBD1. Germline V gene sequence: CDR1 ENHRY, CDR2 SYGVKD. This CDR3 has 13 amino acids. V gave up 8 bases and J gave up 4 bases; unmatched junction bases: 7. The CDR3 DNA is TGTGCCATCGGACAGGGTGTTGGGTACGAGCAGTACTTC. This sequence encodes CAIGQGVGYEQYF.

The chain carries TRBV7-9 and TRBJ1-6; TRBD1 agrees at 9 bases. Trimming took 2 bases from V and 14 from J; bases not matched to a gene: 4. Germline CDR1 and CDR2: SEHNR and FQNEAQ (reference sequence). This CDR3 is 13 amino acids long. CDR3 loop: CASSLTGGEALHF. In nucleotides, the CDR3 is TGTGCCAGCAGCTTAACAGGGGGCGAGGCCCTCCACTTT.

The chain has TRBV2 and TRBJ2-7, with D uncertain. This CDR3 is 13 amino acids long. Germline V CDR1 and CDR2: SNHLY, FYNNEI. V was pared by 5 bases and J by 1 base, with 9 bases between. CDR3 loop: CASSLPGSYEQYF. CDR3 nucleotides: TGTGCCAGCAGTTTACCGGGTTCCTACGAGCAGTACTTC.